This T cell receptor (beta chain) was found in a study of CD8 T cells in Susac syndrome. Negative isolation yielded CD4+ and CD8+ T cells, and FACS enriched TEMRA cells. This CDR3 has 15 amino acids. With 0 bases removed from V and 1 base from J, the gap between germline ends came to 10 bases. Germline CDR1 SGHNT, CDR2 YYREEE (reference sequence). Reverse transcription of 0.5 to 1 ug RNA was carried out with random hexamers. TCRdb re-called the immunoSEQ multiplex PCR reads with MiXCR, one entry per CDR3 protein. Among about 300,000 distinct CDR3 sequences, approximately 90% were seen once, and the ten largest hold over 0.065%.

The chain employs TRBV5-4 and TRBJ1-1, with D unresolved. The clonotype was recovered from a human donor with multiple sclerosis. The specimen sequenced was CD4+ T cells from PBMCs. DNA of the CDR3: TGTGCCAGCAGCTTGGGTCCTAGCCAGAACACTGAAGCTTTCTTT. The encoded protein is CASSLGPSQNTEAFF.